Presented here are 3 T cell receptor beta chains from one specimen sequenced in a study of graft-versus-host responses after intestinal transplantation. Intraepithelial and lamina propria lymphocytes were released after the graft tissue was processed. Using immunoSEQ multiplex PCR, the repertoire was profiled, and TCRdb retains in-frame clones only, with some absent. The sample lists over 10,000 clones, 70% to 75% occurring once. The source was ileum tissue, collected around 140 days after intestinal transplantation. The receptors originated from a human patient who received an intestinal transplant, so some T cells may come from the graft donor.

This rearrangement joins TRBV7-2 to TRBJ2-7; D is uncertain. Germline V gene data show CDR1 as SGHTA and CDR2 as FQGNSA. The CDR3 is 14 amino acids. Trimming cost V 5 bases and J 5 bases, with 16 bases left between them. The CDR3 protein is CASSMRLSPHEQYF. DNA of the CDR3: TGTGCCAGCAGCATGCGACTGAGTCCCCACGAGCAGTACTTC. The variable domain in full, completed from reference TRBV7-2 and TRBJ2-7, reads GAGVSQSPSNKVTEKGKDVELRCDPISGHTALYWYRQSLGQGLEFLIYFQGNSAPDKSGLPSDRFSAERTGGSVSTLTIQRTQQEDSAVYLCASSMRLSPHEQYFGPGTRLTVT.

The chain recombines TRBV5-8 with TRBJ1-5, with 11 nucleotides matching TRBD1. V lost 2 bases to trimming and J lost 9 bases; unmatched junction nucleotides: 4. The CDR3 consists of 14 residues. Germline CDR1 is SGHTS and CDR2 is YDEGEE. The CDR3 here is CASSLGQGATPQHF. In DNA, the CDR3 is TGTGCCAGCAGCTTAGGACAGGGGGCGACGCCCCAGCATTTT.

The V and J genes are TRBV28 and TRBJ2-7; D ambiguous. The CDR3 runs to 14 residues. Trimming removed 4 bases at V and 0 bases at J, with 10 bases between. The germline V gene has CDR1 MDHEN and CDR2 SYDVKM. The CDR3 sequence: CASSYGRSSYEQYF. Written as DNA, the CDR3 is TGTGCCAGCAGTTACGGTAGGAGCTCCTACGAGCAGTACTTC.